The 16 T cell receptor beta chains presented below share a single source sample, sequenced in a study of T cells in Graves' hyperthyroidism and ophthalmopathy. Researchers amplified the TCR beta CDR3 regions from RNA transcripts. HTBI primers were the set used in a first-round RT-PCR of the TCR CDR3. TCRdb fed the multiplex PCR reads into MiXCR, producing one record per CDR3 protein. The data hold about 290,000 distinct CDR3 sequences, with roughly an eighth observed a single time. What was sequenced was blood. The receptors were sampled from a woman aged 40 to 49 with Graves' hyperthyroidism.

This clonotype was counted ten times or more. CDR3 sequence (DNA): TGTGCCAGCAGTCCGGGACAGACCGAAGCTTTCTTT. It encodes CASSPGQTEAFF. The chain carries TRBV6-1 and TRBJ1-1, with 7 positions matching TRBD1. Germline V gene sequence: CDR1 MNHNS, CDR2 SASEGT. V shed 5 bases and J 8 bases; nucleotides not matched to a gene: 5. This CDR3 spans 12 amino acids.

V gene TRBV10-3 combines with J gene TRBJ1-2; no clear D. The germline V gene encodes CDR1 ENHRY and CDR2 SYGVKD. V gave up 3 bases and J gave up 3 bases, with 8 bases separating them. The CDR3 runs to 13 residues. The CDR3 DNA is TGTGCCATCAGTGATGAGGGAGACTATGGCTACACCTTC. Encoded protein: CAISDEGDYGYTF.

The CDR3 DNA sequence: TGTGCCAGCAGCGGAGGGACAGGGTCCTATGGCTACACCTTC. It codes for CASSGGTGSYGYTF. V is TRBV9 and J is TRBJ1-2; 9 bases match TRBD1. The CDR3 is 14 residues long. Germline assignment: CDR1 SGDLS and CDR2 YYNGEE. Trimming took 3 bases from V and 4 from J; bases not matched to a gene: 4.

Regarding this clonotype: A single base separates this from a much larger clone, so it may be a read error. The V call is TRBV7-9, the J call TRBJ1-2; D is unresolved. CDR3 length equals 13 residues. With 1 base removed from V and 2 bases from J, the gap between germline ends came to 5 bases. Germline assignment: CDR1 SEHNR and CDR2 FQNEAQ (reference sequence). CDR3: CASSLVQNYGYTF. The CDR3 nucleotides read TGTGCCAGCAGCTTAGTACAGAACTATGGCTACACCTTC.

The rearrangement joins TRBV5-4 to TRBJ2-1; D is perhaps TRBD2 (6 bases). The ends were cut back, 1 base at V and 4 bases at J, with 15 bases in the middle. The CDR3 consists of 16 residues. The germline V gene encodes CDR1 SGHNT and CDR2 YYREEE (reference sequence). As DNA, the CDR3 is TGTGCCAGCAGCTTGATCCAACCGGGAGCATACAATGAGCAGTTCTTC. Translation: CASSLIQPGAYNEQFF.

This clonotype came up many times. The chain uses TRBV29-1 and TRBJ1-1; 9 positions match TRBD1. The CDR3 spans 14 residues. Germline assignment: CDR1 SQVTM and CDR2 ANQGSEA. The junction had 7 bases not matched to a gene; V was cut back by 7 bases and J by 1 base. CDR3 in amino acids: CSAQGAYTNTEAFF. The CDR3 nucleotides are TGCAGCGCACAGGGGGCGTATACGAACACTGAAGCTTTCTTT.

This clonotype was counted a few times. V usage is TRBV5-4 and J usage is TRBJ2-1; 7 nucleotides align to TRBD2. The CDR3 spans 16 residues. V dropped 3 bases and J dropped 9; count of bases not matched to a gene: 15. Germline V CDR1 and CDR2: SGHNT, YYREEE (reference sequence). CDR3 coding DNA: TGTGCCAGCAGCTCCGGTGCGTCGGGAGGATTCACTGAGCAGTTCTTC. Its translation: CASSSGASGGFTEQFF.

This clonotype has at least ten counts. V and J are TRBV18 and TRBJ2-1, with a tentative D call TRBD1 (5 bases). The V gene's germline CDR1 is KGHSH and CDR2 LQKENI. The CDR3 loop spans 12 amino acids. Trimming took off 6 bases at V and 8 bases at J, with 11 bases between the two ends. The DNA of the CDR3 is TGTGCCAGCTCTCAGCAGGGTGATGAGCAGTTCTTC. It encodes CASSQQGDEQFF.

Regarding this clonotype: Given a much more abundant clone one base away, this may be a read error. The chain recombines TRBV11-2 with TRBJ2-7; 11 positions match TRBD2. Unmatched junction bases numbered 16, after V lost 5 bases and J lost 7 bases. Germline-derived CDR1 and CDR2 are SGHAT and FQNNGV. This CDR3 spans 17 amino acids. The CDR3 DNA is TGTGCCAGCAGCAACCCCATGTTAGCGGGAGGGAGCAATGAGCAGTACTTC. This translates into CASSNPMLAGGSNEQYF.

The V call is TRBV15, the J call TRBJ2-5; weak D call: TRBD2 (5 bases). The CDR3 covers 13 residues. The V end lost 4 bases, the J end lost 4 bases, and 10 bases lay between the germline ends. CDR1 is LNHNV and CDR2 is YYDKDF in the germline V gene (reference sequence). DNA of the CDR3: TGTGCCACCAGCATGCGGGTCGGAGAGACCCAGTACTTC. Amino acids: CATSMRVGETQYF.

Ten or more counts support this clonotype. The rearrangement uses TRBV29-1 and TRBJ2-1; D is perhaps TRBD2 (6 bases). The V end was cut by 0 bases, the J end by 11 bases, with 26 bases between. The germline V gene has CDR1 SQVTM and CDR2 ANQGSEA. The CDR3 spans 17 residues. This CDR3 is CSVEDARMGDSRGQQFF. In DNA, the CDR3 is TGCAGCGTTGAAGATGCGAGGATGGGGGACTCCCGAGGCCAGCAGTTCTTC.

Many counts were recorded for this clonotype. This chain connects TRBV6-1 to TRBJ2-5; D not certain. Trimming took off 8 bases at V and 3 bases at J, with 4 bases between the two ends. The CDR3 covers 10 residues. Germline values: CDR1 MNHNS, CDR2 SASEGT. The chain's CDR3 is CASGKETQYF. In nucleotides, the CDR3 is TGTGCCAGCGGAAAAGAGACCCAGTACTTC.

The rearrangement links TRBV19 to TRBJ2-2, with 9 bases fitting TRBD1. The CDR3 extends over 15 amino acids. The J segment lost 4 bases and the V segment lost 5 bases, leaving 5 bases of the junction unmatched. CDR1 and CDR2 from the germline V gene are LNHDA and SQIVND (reference sequence). Here the CDR3 DNA reads TGTGCCAGTAGTCGCCCGGACAGGGGCACCGGGGAGCTGTTTTTT. The encoded protein is CASSRPDRGTGELFF.

This clonotype was seen only once. A read error may produce the germline difference seen at one junction end. The gene calls are TRBV14 and TRBJ2-7, with 10 bases fitting TRBD2. Germline CDR1 and CDR2: SGHDN and FVKESK. The CDR3 contains 15 residues. The CDR3 DNA is TGTGTCAGCAGCCCTCAGAGCGGGAGGGGAAACGAGCAGTACTTC. Residues: CVSSPQSGRGNEQYF.

The genes are TRBV20-1 and TRBJ2-5, with TRBD1 matching over 8 bases. Germline V CDR1 and CDR2: DFQATT, SNEGSKA (reference sequence). J was trimmed by 5 bases and V by 7 bases; bases with no gene match: 9. The CDR3 covers 13 residues. The CDR3 protein is CSERQGLTETQYF. CDR3 nucleotides: TGCAGTGAGAGACAGGGGCTCACGGAGACCCAGTACTTC.

V gene TRBV19 combines with J gene TRBJ1-5; D may be TRBD1 (5 bases). V was trimmed by 4 bases and J by 9 bases, leaving 22 bases between them. CDR1 LNHDA and CDR2 SQIVND come from the germline V gene (reference sequence). This CDR3 has 16 amino acids. CDR3 region: CASSNEGQTDGWPQHF. In nucleotides, the CDR3 is TGTGCCAGTAGTAACGAGGGGCAGACTGACGGGTGGCCCCAGCATTTT.